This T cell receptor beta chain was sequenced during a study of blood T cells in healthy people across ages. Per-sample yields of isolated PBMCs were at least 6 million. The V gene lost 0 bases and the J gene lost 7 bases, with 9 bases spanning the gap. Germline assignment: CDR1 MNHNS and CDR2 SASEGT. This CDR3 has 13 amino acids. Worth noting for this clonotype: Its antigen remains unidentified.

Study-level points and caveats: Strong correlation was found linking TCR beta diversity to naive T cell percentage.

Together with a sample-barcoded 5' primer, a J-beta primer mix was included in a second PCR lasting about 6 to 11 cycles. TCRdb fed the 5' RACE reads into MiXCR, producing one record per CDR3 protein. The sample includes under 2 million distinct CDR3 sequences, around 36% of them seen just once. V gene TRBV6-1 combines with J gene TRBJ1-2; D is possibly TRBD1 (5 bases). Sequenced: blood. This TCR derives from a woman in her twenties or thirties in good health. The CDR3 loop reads CASSEAQQGGYTF. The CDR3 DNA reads TGTGCCAGCAGTGAAGCGCAGCAGGGTGGCTACACCTTC.